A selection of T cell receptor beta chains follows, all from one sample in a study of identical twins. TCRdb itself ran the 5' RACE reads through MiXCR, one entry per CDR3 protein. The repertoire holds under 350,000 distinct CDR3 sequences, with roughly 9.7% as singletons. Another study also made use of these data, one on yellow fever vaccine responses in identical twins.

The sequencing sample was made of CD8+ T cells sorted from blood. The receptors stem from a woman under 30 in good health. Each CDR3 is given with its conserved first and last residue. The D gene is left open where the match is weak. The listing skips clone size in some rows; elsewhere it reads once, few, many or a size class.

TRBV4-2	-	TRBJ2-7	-	TGTGCCAGCAGCGATAGACTAGGAAACTCCTACGAGCAGTACTTC	CASSDRLGNSYEQYF
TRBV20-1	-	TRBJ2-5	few	TGCAGTGCTGCGGACTATTCGGGGGAGACCCAGTACTTC	CSAADYSGETQYF
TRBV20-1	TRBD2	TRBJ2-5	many	TGCAGTGCTAGATCCCCACTAGCGGGGGGACAAAGAGAGACCCAGTACTTC	CSARSPLAGGQRETQYF
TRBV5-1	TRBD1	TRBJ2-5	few	TGCGCCAGCAGCGCCGGACAGGATCCTGGAGAGACCCAGTACTTC	CASSAGQDPGETQYF
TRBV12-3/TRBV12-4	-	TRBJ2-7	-	TGTGCCAGCAGGGTGGGGGACTCATTATCCTACGAGCAGTACTTC	CASRVGDSLSYEQYF
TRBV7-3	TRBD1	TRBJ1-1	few	TGTGCCAGCAGCGCTATTTCCGATGGACAGGGCACTGAAGCTTTCTTT	CASSAISDGQGTEAFF
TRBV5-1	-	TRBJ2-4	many	TGCGCCAGCAGCTTCAGGGAGGACAAAAACATTCAGTACTTC	CASSFREDKNIQYF
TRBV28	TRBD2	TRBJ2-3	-	TGTGCCAGCAGTATCTTAGCGGGGGGCACAGATACGCAGTATTTT	CASSILAGGTDTQYF
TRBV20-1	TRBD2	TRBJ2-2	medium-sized	TGCAGTGCTAGACCGACTAGCGGGGGGATCTCCACCGGGGAGCTGTTTTTT	CSARPTSGGISTGELFF
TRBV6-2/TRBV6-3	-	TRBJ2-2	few	TGTGCCAGCAGTCTATTGATAAGGAGCACCGGGGAGCTGTTTTTT	CASSLLIRSTGELFF
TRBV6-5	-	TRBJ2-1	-	TGTGCCAGCACCTCCCTCCCCGGTGAGCAGTTCTTC	CASTSLPGEQFF
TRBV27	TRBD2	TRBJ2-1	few	TGTGCCAGCAGTACACCCCGCCAGCGGGAGGGCTACAATGAGCAGTTCTTC	CASSTPRQREGYNEQFF
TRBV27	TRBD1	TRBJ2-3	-	TGTGCCAGCACGCAGACAGGGAGCCTAATTAGCACAGATACGCAGTATTTT	CASTQTGSLISTDTQYF
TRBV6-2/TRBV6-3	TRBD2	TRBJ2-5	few	TGTGCCAGCAGGGAGCGGGGCTCAGGGGAGACCCAGTACTTC	CASRERGSGETQYF
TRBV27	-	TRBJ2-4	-	TGTGCCAGCAGTTCAAAGGTTGGGCGAACCAAAAACATTCAGTACTTC	CASSSKVGRTKNIQYF
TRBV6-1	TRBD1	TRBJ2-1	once	TGTGCCAGCAGTGAAGAATTGGCAGGGGGAGATGAGCAGTTCTTC	CASSEELAGGDEQFF
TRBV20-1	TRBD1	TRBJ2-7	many	TGCAGTGCTAGAGGGACAGGGCCCTACGAGCAGTACTTC	CSARGTGPYEQYF
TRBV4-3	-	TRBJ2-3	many	TGCGCCAGCAGCCAAGATCAGGGGGGAGATACGCAGTATTTT	CASSQDQGGDTQYF
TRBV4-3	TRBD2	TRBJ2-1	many	TGCGCCAGCAGCCCAGCGGGAGGGATCCACAATGAGCAGTTCTTC	CASSPAGGIHNEQFF
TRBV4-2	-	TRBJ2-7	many	TGTGCCAGCAGCCAAGGCGGTCCCGTGGACGAGCAGTACTTC	CASSQGGPVDEQYF
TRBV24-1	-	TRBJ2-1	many	TGTGCCACCAGTGATTTAGTCGGCGACGGCTCCTACAATGAGCAGTTCTTC	CATSDLVGDGSYNEQFF
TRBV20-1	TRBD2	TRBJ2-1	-	TGCAGTGCCCAACGACTAGCGGAGTACAATGAGCAGTTCTTC	CSAQRLAEYNEQFF
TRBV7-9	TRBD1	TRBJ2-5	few	TGTGCCAGCAGCTTAGGGCAGGGGGCCGACCAAGAGACCCAGTACTTC	CASSLGQGADQETQYF
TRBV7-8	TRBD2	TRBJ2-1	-	TGTGCCAGCAGCTCGAATTTAGCGGGAGGGGATAGGCGGGGTGGCAATGAGCAGTTCTTC	CASSSNLAGGDRRGGNEQFF
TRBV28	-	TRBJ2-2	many	TGTGCCAGCAGTTTGGCCCCAGGGGTAGACACCGGGGAGCTGTTTTTT	CASSLAPGVDTGELFF
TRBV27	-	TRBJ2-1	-	TGTGCCAGCAGTTTAGAGAGGACTGGGGAGGATGAGCAGTTCTTC	CASSLERTGEDEQFF
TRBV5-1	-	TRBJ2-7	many	TGCGCCAGCAGCAATACAGGGAACCTAGCCTACGAGCAGTACTTC	CASSNTGNLAYEQYF
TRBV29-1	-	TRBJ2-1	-	TGCAGCGTTGAAGGAGAGTCGAATGAGCAGTTCTTC	CSVEGESNEQFF
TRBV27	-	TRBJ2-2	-	TGTGCCAGCAGTTTACCTGGGTACGGCGAGCTGTTTTTT	CASSLPGYGELFF
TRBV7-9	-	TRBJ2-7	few	TGCGCCAGCAGCGCCCCGATTGCATTTTCCTACGAGCAGTACTTC	CASSAPIAFSYEQYF
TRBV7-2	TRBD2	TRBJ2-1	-	TGTGCCAGCAGCGTTAGCGGGGGGGCCGGGAATGAGCAGTTCTTC	CASSVSGGAGNEQFF
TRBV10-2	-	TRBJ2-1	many	TGCGCCAGCACTGACGGGACCATCTCCTACAATGAGCAGTTCTTC	CASTDGTISYNEQFF
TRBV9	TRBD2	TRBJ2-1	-	TGTGCCAGCAGCGTTACTAGCGCTTCCTACAATGAGCAGTTCTTC	CASSVTSASYNEQFF
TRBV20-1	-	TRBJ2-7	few	TGCAGTGCTAGAGATTGGGGAGGGGCGGGGGCCCCCTACGAGCAGTACTTC	CSARDWGGAGAPYEQYF
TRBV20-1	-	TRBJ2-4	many	TGCAGTGCTAGGGGGCGGCTAGCCAAAAACATTCAGTACTTC	CSARGRLAKNIQYF
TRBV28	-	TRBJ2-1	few	TGTGCCAGCAGTTTTGAACAGTACAATGAGCAGTTCTTC	CASSFEQYNEQFF